Below are 4 T cell receptor beta chains sequenced from a single sample in a study of blood T cell repertoires in COVID-19. Measured with immunoSEQ multiplex PCR; TCRdb has only the in-frame clones, and not every one. In the table there are roughly 130,000 clones, around 79% of which are singletons. Sequenced: peripheral blood. These receptors were collected from a woman in her 70s with COVID-19, enrolled during active disease.

J is TRBJ2-5 and V is TRBV11-2, with D possibly being TRBD2 (5 bases). Looked up from germline, CDR1 is SGHAT and CDR2 is FQNNGV. V was cut by 5 bases and J by 2 bases, with 15 bases left in between. CDR3 length equals 15 residues. DNA for the CDR3: TGTGCCAGCAGCCCCCAGCCCGGGATTCAAGAGACCCAGTACTTC. Translating it yields CASSPQPGIQETQYF.

CDR3: CASSVGGTGATEAFF. The CDR3, as DNA: TGTGCCAGCAGCGTAGGTGGGACAGGGGCCACTGAAGCTTTCTTT. V usage is TRBV9 and J usage is TRBJ1-1, with 10 positions matching TRBD1. The V gene's germline CDR1 is SGDLS and CDR2 YYNGEE. Losses at the gene ends were 0 bases for V and 4 bases for J; bases not matched to a gene: 3. The CDR3 is made up of 15 amino acids.

This clone occurred a few times. The rearrangement joins TRBV2 to TRBJ1-4; 9 bases fit TRBD1. V trimming: 0 bases; J trimming: 7 bases; junction bases outside the gene matches: 6. The CDR3 is 16 residues long. Germline V gives CDR1 SNHLY, CDR2 FYNNEI. As DNA, the CDR3 is TGTGCCAGCAGTGAAGCGATGGGACAGGGAAGTGAAAAACTGTTTTTT. Translation gives CASSEAMGQGSEKLFF.

The chain couples TRBV5-1 to TRBJ2-3; TRBD2 matches 10 bases. Germline trimming cut 0 bases from V and 5 bases from J; bases unmatched to any gene: 6. Germline V lookup: CDR1 SGHRS, CDR2 YFSETQ. The CDR3 is made up of 16 amino acids. The chain's CDR3 is CASSLGAGGPKDTQYF. As DNA, the CDR3 is TGCGCCAGCAGCTTGGGAGCGGGGGGGCCCAAAGATACGCAGTATTTT.